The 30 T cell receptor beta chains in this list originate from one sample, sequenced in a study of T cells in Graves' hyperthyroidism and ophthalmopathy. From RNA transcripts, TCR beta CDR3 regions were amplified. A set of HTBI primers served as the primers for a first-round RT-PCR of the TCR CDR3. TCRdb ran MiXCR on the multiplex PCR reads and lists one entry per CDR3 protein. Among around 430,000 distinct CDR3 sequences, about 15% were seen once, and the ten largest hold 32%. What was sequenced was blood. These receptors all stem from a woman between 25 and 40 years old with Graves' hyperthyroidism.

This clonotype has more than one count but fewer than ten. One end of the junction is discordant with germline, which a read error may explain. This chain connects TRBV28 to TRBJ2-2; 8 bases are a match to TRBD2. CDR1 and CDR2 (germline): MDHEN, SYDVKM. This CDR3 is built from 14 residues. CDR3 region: CAGRRGGGAGELVF. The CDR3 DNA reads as TGTGCCGGACGACGGGGGGGAGGAGCCGGGGAGCTGGTTTTT.

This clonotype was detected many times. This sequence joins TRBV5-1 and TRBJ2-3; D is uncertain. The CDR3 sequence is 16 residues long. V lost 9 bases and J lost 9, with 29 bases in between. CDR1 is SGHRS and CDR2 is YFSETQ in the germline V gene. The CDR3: CATRRGPTEVAGTQYF. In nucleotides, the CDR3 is TGCGCCACTCGGCGAGGACCGACGGAAGTGGCTGGGACGCAGTATTTT.

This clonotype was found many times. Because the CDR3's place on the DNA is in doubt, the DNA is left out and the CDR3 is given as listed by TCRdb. The CDR3 region is CASSFLWGNTIYF. The chain uses TRBV11-2 and TRBJ1-3. Germline V gene lookup returns CDR1 SGHAT and CDR2 FQNNGV. The CDR3 totals 13 residues, both ends included.

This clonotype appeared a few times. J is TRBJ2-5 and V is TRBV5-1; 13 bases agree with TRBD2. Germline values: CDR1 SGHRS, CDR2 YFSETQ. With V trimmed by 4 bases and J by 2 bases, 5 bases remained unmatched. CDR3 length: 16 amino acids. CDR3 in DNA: TGCGCCAGCAGCCCGGGACTAGCGGGGAAACAAGAGACCCAGTACTTC. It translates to CASSPGLAGKQETQYF.

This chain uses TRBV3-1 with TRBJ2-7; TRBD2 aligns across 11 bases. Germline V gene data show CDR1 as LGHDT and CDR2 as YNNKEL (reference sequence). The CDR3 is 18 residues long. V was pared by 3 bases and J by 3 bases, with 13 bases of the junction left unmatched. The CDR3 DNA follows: TGTGCCAGCAGCCAGTTATCCTTTTCTAGCGGGAGGATCTACGAGCAGTACTTC. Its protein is CASSQLSFSSGRIYEQYF.

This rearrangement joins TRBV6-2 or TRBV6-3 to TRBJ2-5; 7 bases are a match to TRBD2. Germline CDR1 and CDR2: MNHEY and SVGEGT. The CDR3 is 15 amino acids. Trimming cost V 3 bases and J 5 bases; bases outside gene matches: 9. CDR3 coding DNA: TGTGCCAGCAGTTATACGGGAGGCAGAGTGGAGACCCAGTACTTC. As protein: CASSYTGGRVETQYF.

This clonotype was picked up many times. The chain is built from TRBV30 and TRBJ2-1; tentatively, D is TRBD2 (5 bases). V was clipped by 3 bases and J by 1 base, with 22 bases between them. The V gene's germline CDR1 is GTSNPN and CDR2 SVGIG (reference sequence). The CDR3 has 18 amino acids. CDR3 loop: CAWRTGPTRRGSYNEQFF. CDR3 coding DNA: TGTGCCTGGAGGACCGGGCCCACGAGAAGAGGGTCCTACAATGAGCAGTTCTTC. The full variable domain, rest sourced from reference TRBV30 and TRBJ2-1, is SQTIHQWPATLVQPVGSPLSLECTVEGTSNPNLYWYRQAAGRGLQLLFYSVGIGQISSEVPQNLSASRPQDRQFILSSKKLLLSDSGFYLCAWRTGPTRRGSYNEQFFGPGTRLTVL.

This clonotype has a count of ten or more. For the CDR3, the DNA is TGTGCCAGCAGCGCTAGCGGGAGAACAGATACGCAGTATTTT. Residues: CASSASGRTDTQYF. V usage is TRBV7-9 and J usage is TRBJ2-3; 10 nucleotides match TRBD2. The CDR3 has 14 amino acids. Germline V gene lookup returns CDR1 SEHNR and CDR2 FQNEAQ (reference sequence). V lost 5 bases, J lost 3 bases, and 2 bases stayed unmatched.

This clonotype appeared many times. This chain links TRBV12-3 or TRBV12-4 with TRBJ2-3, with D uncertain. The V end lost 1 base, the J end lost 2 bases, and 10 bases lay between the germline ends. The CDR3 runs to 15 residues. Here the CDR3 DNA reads TGTGCCAGCAGTTTAGACGGCGGAACCACAGATACGCAGTATTTT. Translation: CASSLDGGTTDTQYF.

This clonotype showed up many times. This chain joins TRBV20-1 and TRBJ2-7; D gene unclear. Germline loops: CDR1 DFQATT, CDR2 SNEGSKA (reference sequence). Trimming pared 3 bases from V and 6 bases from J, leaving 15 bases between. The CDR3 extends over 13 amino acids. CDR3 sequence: CSASRPHEAEQYF. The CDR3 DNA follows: TGCAGTGCTAGTAGACCCCACGAGGCCGAGCAGTACTTC.

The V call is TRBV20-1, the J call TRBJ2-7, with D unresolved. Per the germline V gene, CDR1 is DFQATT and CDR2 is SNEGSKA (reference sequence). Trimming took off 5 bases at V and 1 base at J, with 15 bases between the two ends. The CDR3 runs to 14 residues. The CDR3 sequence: CSAVDGLGSYEQYF. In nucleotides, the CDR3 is TGCAGTGCTGTGGACGGTTTGGGGTCCTACGAGCAGTACTTC.

CDR3 protein: CASSDGGHTEAFF. As DNA, the CDR3 is TGTGCCAGCAGCGACGGGGGGCACACTGAAGCTTTCTTT. The chain combines TRBV5-5 with TRBJ1-1; possible D gene TRBD1, 6 bases. V was trimmed by 4 bases and J by 3 bases, leaving 10 bases between them. CDR3 length: 13 residues. Germline V gene data show CDR1 as SGHKS and CDR2 as YYEKEE (reference sequence).

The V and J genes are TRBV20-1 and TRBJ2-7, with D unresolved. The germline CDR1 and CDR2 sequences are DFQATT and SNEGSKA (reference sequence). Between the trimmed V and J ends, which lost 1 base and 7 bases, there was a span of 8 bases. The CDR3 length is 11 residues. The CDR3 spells CSARGGEEQYF. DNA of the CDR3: TGCAGTGCTAGAGGAGGCGAGGAGCAGTACTTC.

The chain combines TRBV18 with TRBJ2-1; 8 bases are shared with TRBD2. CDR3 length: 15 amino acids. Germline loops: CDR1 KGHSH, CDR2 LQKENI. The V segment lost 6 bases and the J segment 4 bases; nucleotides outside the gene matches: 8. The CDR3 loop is CASSRSSGLYNEQFF. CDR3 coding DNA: TGTGCCAGCTCGCGATCTAGCGGGCTTTACAATGAGCAGTTCTTC.

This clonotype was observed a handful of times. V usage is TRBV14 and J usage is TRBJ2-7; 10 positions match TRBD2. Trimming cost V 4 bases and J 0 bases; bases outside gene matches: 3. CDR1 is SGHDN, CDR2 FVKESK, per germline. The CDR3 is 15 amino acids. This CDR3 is CASSRIAGGSYEQYF. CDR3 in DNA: TGTGCCAGCAGCCGAATAGCGGGAGGCTCCTACGAGCAGTACTTC.

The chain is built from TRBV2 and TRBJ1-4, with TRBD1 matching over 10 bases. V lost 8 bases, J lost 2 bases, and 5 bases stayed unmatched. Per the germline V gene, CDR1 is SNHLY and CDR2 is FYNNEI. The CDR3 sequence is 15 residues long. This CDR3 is CASAGQGKTNEKLFF. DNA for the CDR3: TGTGCCAGCGCGGGACAGGGGAAGACTAATGAAAAACTGTTTTTT.

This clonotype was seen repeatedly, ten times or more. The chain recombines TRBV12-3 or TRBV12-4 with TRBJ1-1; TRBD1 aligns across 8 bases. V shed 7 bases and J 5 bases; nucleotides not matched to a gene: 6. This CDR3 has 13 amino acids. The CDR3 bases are TGTGCCAGCACTCAGGGGGCGTTGACTGAAGCTTTCTTT. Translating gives CASTQGALTEAFF.

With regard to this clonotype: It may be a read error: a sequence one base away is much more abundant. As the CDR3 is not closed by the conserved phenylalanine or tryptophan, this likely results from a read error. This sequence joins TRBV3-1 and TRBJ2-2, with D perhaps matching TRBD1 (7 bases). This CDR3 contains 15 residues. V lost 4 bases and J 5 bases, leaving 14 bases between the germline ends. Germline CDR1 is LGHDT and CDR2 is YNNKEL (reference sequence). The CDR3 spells CASSRGTAGTGELFL. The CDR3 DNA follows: TGTGCCAGCAGCCGAGGGACAGCGGGTACCGGGGAGCTGTTTCTT.

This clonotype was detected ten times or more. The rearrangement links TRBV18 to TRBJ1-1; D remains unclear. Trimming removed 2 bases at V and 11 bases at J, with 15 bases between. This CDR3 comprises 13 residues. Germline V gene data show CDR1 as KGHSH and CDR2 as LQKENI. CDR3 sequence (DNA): TGTGCCAGCTCACCAGGTGTGGGGATGGAGGCTTTCTTT. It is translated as CASSPGVGMEAFF.

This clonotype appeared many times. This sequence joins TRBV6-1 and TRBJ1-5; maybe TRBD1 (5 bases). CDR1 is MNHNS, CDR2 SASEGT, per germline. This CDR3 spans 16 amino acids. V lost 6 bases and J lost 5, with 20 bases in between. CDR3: CASRVRDPAFYQPQHF. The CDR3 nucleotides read TGTGCCAGCAGGGTTCGGGACCCGGCGTTTTATCAGCCCCAGCATTTT.

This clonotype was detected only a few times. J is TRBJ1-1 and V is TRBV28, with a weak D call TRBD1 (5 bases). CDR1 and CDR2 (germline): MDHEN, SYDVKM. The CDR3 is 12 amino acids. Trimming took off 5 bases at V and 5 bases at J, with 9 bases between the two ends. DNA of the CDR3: TGTGCCAGCAGTGTGGGGCAAACTGAAGCTTTCTTT. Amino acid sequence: CASSVGQTEAFF.

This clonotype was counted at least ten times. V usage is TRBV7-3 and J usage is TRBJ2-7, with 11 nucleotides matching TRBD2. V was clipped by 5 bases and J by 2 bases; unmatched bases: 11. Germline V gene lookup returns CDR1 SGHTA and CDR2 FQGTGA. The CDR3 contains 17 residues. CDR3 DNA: TGTGCCAGCAGCCCAGGGACTAGCGGACGAACCACCTACGAGCAGTACTTC. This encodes CASSPGTSGRTTYEQYF.

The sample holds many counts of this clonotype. CDR3 in DNA: TGTGCCACAAAGGGGTACTCCGGCACAGATACGCAGTATTTT. It yields the protein CATKGYSGTDTQYF. This chain joins TRBV6-1 and TRBJ2-3; TRBD1 is a possible D gene (5 bases). The CDR3 has 14 amino acids. Germline CDR1 MNHNS, CDR2 SASEGT. V was clipped by 10 bases and J by 1 base, with 15 bases between them.

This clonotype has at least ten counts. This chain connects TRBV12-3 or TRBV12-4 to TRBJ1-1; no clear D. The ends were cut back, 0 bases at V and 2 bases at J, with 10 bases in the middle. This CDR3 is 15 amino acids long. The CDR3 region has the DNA TGTGCCAGCAGTTTAGCGTATCCGGGTAACACTGAAGCTTTCTTT. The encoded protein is CASSLAYPGNTEAFF.

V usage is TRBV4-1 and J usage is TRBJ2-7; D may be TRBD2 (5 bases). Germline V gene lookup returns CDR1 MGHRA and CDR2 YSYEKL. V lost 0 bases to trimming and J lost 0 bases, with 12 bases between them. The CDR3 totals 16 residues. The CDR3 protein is CASSQEAAVSSYEQYF. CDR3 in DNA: TGCGCCAGCAGCCAAGAGGCAGCGGTTTCCTCCTACGAGCAGTACTTC.

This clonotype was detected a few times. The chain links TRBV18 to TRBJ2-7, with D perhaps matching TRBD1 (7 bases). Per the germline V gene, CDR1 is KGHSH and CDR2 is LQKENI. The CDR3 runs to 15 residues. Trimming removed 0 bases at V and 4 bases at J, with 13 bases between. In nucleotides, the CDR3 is TGTGCCAGCTCACCACCCGGACAGGAGGGATACGAGCAGTACTTC. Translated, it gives CASSPPGQEGYEQYF.

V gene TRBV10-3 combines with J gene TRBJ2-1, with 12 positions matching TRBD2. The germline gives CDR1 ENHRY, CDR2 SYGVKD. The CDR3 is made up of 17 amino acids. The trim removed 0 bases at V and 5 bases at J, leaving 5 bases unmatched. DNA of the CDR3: TGTGCCATCAGTGAGTCTCTAGCGGGAGGGATTAACAATGAGCAGTTCTTC. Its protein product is CAISESLAGGINNEQFF.

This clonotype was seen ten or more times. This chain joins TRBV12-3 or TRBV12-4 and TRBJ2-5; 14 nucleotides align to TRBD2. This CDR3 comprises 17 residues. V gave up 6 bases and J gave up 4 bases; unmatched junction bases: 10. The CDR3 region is CASSLGTSGRVGETQYF. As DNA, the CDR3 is TGTGCCAGCAGCCTGGGGACTAGCGGGAGAGTCGGAGAGACCCAGTACTTC.

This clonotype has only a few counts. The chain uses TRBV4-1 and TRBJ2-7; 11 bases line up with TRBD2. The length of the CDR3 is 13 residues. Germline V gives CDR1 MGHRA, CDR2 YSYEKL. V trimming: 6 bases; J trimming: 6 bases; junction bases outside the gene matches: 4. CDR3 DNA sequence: TGCGCCAGCAGACCCGGGACTAGCGGCGAGCAGTACTTC. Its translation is CASRPGTSGEQYF.

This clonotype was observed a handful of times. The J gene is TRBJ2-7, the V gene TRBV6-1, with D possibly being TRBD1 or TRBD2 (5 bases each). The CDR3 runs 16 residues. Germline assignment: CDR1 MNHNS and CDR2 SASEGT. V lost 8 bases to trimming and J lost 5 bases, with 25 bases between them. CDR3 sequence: CASGFGSDGRGHEQYF. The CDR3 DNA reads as TGTGCCAGCGGGTTCGGATCGGACGGTCGGGGCCACGAGCAGTACTTC.